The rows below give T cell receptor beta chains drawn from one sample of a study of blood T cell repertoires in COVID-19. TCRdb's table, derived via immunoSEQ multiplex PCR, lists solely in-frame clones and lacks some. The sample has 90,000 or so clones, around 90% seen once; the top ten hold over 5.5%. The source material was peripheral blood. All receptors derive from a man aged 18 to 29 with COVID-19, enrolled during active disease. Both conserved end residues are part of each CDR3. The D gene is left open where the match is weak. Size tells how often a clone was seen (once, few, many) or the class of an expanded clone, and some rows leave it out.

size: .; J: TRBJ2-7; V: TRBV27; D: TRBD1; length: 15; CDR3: CASTALGQGPYEQYF; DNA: TGTGCCAGCACTGCTCTGGGACAGGGACCCTACGAGCAGTACTTC
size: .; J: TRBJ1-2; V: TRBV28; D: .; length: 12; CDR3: CASTAGRFGYTF; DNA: TGTGCGAGTACCGCGGGGCGGTTTGGCTACACCTTC
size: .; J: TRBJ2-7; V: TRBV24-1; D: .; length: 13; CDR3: CATSDGRGYEQYF; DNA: TGTGCCACCAGTGATGGACGGGGCTACGAGCAGTACTTC
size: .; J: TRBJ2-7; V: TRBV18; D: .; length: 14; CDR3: CASSPGQGWDEQYF; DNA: TGTGCCAGCTCACCGGGTCAGGGTTGGGACGAGCAGTACTTC
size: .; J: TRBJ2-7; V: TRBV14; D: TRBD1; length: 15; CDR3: CASSQGQGVAYEQYF; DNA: TGTGCCAGCAGCCAAGGTCAGGGGGTGGCCTACGAGCAGTACTTC
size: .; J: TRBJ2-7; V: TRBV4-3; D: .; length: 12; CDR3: CASSQWGREQYF; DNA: TGCGCCAGCAGCCAATGGGGGAGGGAGCAGTACTTC
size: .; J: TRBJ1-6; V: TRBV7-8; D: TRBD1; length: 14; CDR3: CASSPRQGNSPLHF; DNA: TGTGCCAGCAGCCCGCGACAGGGGAATTCACCCCTCCACTTT
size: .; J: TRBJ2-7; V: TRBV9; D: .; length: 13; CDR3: CASSPLASYEQYF; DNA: TGTGCCAGCAGTCCGCTAGCCTCCTACGAGCAGTACTTC
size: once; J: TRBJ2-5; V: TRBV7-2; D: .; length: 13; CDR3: CASSSIRGETQYF; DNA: TGTGCCAGCAGCTCGATAAGGGGAGAGACCCAGTACTTC
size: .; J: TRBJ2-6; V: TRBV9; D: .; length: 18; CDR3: CASSVKSGVGFGANVLTF; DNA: TGTGCCAGCAGCGTAAAGTCCGGGGTAGGGTTCGGGGCCAACGTCCTGACTTTC
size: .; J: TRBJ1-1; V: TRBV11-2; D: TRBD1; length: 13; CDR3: CASSLDRDTEAFF; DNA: TGTGCCAGCAGCCTCGACAGGGACACTGAAGCTTTCTTT
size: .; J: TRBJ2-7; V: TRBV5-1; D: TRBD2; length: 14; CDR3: CASGLGLAVYEQYF; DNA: TGCGCCAGCGGGCTAGGACTAGCGGTCTACGAGCAGTACTTC
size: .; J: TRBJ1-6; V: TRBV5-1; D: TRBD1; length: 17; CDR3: CASSEKPDRILYSPLHF; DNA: TGCGCCAGCAGCGAAAAACCGGACAGGATATTGTACTCACCCCTCCACTTT
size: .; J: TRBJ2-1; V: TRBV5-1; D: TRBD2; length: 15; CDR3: CASSSGLAENNEQFF; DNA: TGCGCCAGCAGCTCGGGACTAGCAGAGAACAATGAGCAGTTCTTC
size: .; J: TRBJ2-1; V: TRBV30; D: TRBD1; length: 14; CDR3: CAWTWTGGYNEQFF; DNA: TGTGCCTGGACCTGGACAGGGGGATACAATGAGCAGTTCTTC
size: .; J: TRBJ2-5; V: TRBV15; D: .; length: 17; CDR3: CATSRDTPSSVVKTQYF; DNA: TGTGCCACCAGCAGAGACACCCCTTCTAGCGTTGTTAAGACCCAGTACTTC
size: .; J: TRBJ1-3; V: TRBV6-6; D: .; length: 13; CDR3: CASSSGQGNTIYF; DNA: TGTGCCAGCAGTTCAGGACAAGGAAACACCATATATTTT
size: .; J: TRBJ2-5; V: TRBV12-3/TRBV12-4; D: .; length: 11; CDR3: CASSFGETQYF; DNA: TGTGCCAGCAGTTTCGGAGAGACCCAGTACTTC
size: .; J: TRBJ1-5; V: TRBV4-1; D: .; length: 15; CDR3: CASSLAFVGNQPQHF; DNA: TGCGCCAGCAGCCTCGCGTTTGTGGGCAATCAGCCCCAGCATTTT
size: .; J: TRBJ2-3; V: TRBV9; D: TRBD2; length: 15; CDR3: CASSVSGRGPDTQYF; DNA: TGTGCCAGCAGCGTATCGGGGAGGGGCCCAGATACGCAGTATTTT
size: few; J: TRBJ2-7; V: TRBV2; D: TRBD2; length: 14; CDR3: CASRLAGGSYEQYF; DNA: TGTGCCAGCAGGCTAGCGGGGGGCTCCTACGAGCAGTACTTC
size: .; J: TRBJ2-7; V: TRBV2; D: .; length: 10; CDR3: CASRFYEQYF; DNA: TGTGCCAGCCGTTTCTACGAGCAGTACTTC
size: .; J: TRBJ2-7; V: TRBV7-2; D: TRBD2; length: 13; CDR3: CASSRGTSGEQYF; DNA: TGTGCCAGCAGTCGGGGGACTAGCGGGGAGCAGTACTTC
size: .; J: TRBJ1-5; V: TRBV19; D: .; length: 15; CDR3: CASSIEEQPNQPQHF; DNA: TGTGCCAGTAGTATAGAAGAACAGCCCAATCAGCCCCAGCATTTT
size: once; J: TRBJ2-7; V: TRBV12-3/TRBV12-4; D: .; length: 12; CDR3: CASSSSVREQYF; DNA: TGTGCCAGCAGTTCCTCGGTGCGCGAGCAGTACTTC
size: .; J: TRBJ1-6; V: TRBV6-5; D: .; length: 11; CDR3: CASSLGGELHF; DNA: TGTGCCAGCAGCCTCGGGGGAGAGCTCCACTTT
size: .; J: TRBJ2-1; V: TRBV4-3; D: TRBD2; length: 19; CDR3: CASSQGGGGGPWGDNEQFF; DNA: TGCGCCAGCAGCCAAGGAGGTGGGGGAGGGCCTTGGGGCGACAATGAGCAGTTCTTC